Listed below are T cell receptor beta chains from one sample, sequenced in a study of identifying expanded T cells in peripheral blood. Method: immunoSEQ multiplex PCR; TCRdb's copy keeps in-frame clones and lacks some. Of about 90,000 clones listed, around 90% are singletons. Sequenced: blood. Receptor source: a person aged 18 to 75 in good health. The CDR3 runs from the conserved cysteine through the conserved F or W. The order of the fields is D gene, J gene, V gene, CDR3 protein. A D gene is named only where the DNA matches it firmly.

>-|TRBJ2-7|TRBV6-5
CASSYLLQGVQYF
>TRBD1|TRBJ2-6|TRBV29-1
CSVDRGAGANVLTF
>-|TRBJ1-3|TRBV5-5
CASSLSSDFGNTIYF
>-|TRBJ2-1|TRBV18
CASSPPGSIAVLFEQFF
>TRBD1|TRBJ1-1|TRBV9
CASSGGTGEAFF
>-|TRBJ1-1|TRBV27
CASSGLGSTEAFF
>TRBD1|TRBJ1-1|TRBV6-1
CASSEKWQGASLNTEAFF
>-|TRBJ1-6|TRBV5-6
CASSSGANGLSSYNSPLHF
>TRBD2|TRBJ2-3|TRBV25-1
CASSERLAGVDTQYF
>-|TRBJ1-3|TRBV9
CASSDYYSGNTIYF
>-|TRBJ1-5|TRBV10-1
CASSPRTPGGNQPQHF
>-|TRBJ1-5|TRBV7-9
CASSLTGQTYSNQPQHF
>-|TRBJ2-3|TRBV29-1
CSVETSRGADPDTQYF
>-|TRBJ1-2|TRBV10-3
CAISDGVEGYTF
>-|TRBJ1-1|TRBV7-9
CASSMDSPEAFF
>TRBD1|TRBJ2-7|TRBV2
CASIETGSTSYEQYF
>-|TRBJ1-2|TRBV6-1
CASSEFPGGVRGYTF
>-|TRBJ1-2|TRBV7-9
CASSQTAGPLANYGYTF
>-|TRBJ1-2|TRBV5-1
CASRVDFYGYTF
>-|TRBJ1-5|TRBV10-3
CATNPGGRRNQPQHF
>-|TRBJ1-2|TRBV5-1
CASSLGGLDGYTF
>-|TRBJ2-4|TRBV19
CASSREGPGLAKNIQYF